The clone carrying this T cell receptor beta chain came up many times. What it binds is not known. The data are from a study of T cell repertoires in cytomegalovirus infection. Across the whole study: Public TCR beta signatures provided an indication of both CMV infection and a matching HLA type. Study-wide points: Across the ex vivo response, the dominant clonotypes were HLA-C-restricted CMV-specific TCR beta clonotypes.

TCRdb reprocessed the reads via MiXCR and lists one record per CDR3 protein. The sample includes 150,000 to 200,000 distinct CDR3 sequences, roughly 20% of them seen just once. The receptor comes from a human donor in good health (CMV status not recorded). Some clones in this sample may be carry-over from other donors' samples. Source material: PBMCs.

CDR3 protein: CASSLRWSDTEAFF. The CDR3 DNA follows: TGTGCCAGCAGCTTAAGATGGTCGGACACTGAAGCTTTCTTT. This chain links TRBV7-2 with TRBJ1-1; D is uncertain. This CDR3 is built from 14 residues. Germline lookup yields CDR1 SGHTA and CDR2 FQGNSA. Trimming shortened V by 2 bases and J by 3 bases, and 10 bases separated the two germline ends.